This is a list of T cell receptor beta chains from one sample in a study. TCRdb reprocessed the RT-PCR reads with MiXCR, giving one entry per CDR3 protein. This table has around 700,000 distinct CDR3 sequences, approximately 14% appearing once. Sequenced sample: memory CD4+ T cells from blood. The receptors were sampled from a female donor in good health, serving as a healthy control. CDR3s leave out the opening cysteine and the closing phenylalanine or tryptophan. The order of the fields is CDR3 protein, V gene, D gene. A D gene is named only where the DNA matches it firmly.

CDR3: ASSLTREGETQY
V: TRBV27
D: -

CDR3: ASSLKQNTEAF
V: TRBV12-3/TRBV12-4
D: -

CDR3: SATRLAGESKNIQY
V: TRBV20-1
D: TRBD2

CDR3: ASTPGTGMTGELF
V: TRBV11-2
D: TRBD1

CDR3: ASSLRAGATNEKLF
V: TRBV7-2
D: -

CDR3: ASSLTFTGWASNEQF
V: TRBV5-1
D: -

CDR3: ASSLVGPAGNQPQH
V: TRBV7-2
D: -

CDR3: ASSIKVNTEAF
V: TRBV19
D: -

CDR3: ASSGRRYTEAF
V: TRBV12-5
D: -

CDR3: ASSPGRGGYT
V: TRBV12-3/TRBV12-4
D: -

CDR3: ASRPRDTMHEQY
V: TRBV5-1
D: -

CDR3: SARKLGERHNEQF
V: TRBV20-1
D: -

CDR3: SARRDRGPEQY
V: TRBV20-1
D: TRBD1

CDR3: ASTTGTYEQY
V: TRBV28
D: -

CDR3: ASSRDRFFGYT
V: TRBV12-3/TRBV12-4
D: TRBD1

CDR3: ASSLLASGSYNEQF
V: TRBV11-1
D: TRBD2

CDR3: ASSRGQGLEQF
V: TRBV7-2
D: TRBD1

CDR3: ASSLGSGRVGDTQY
V: TRBV12-3/TRBV12-4
D: -

CDR3: ASTPGTRSSYEQY
V: TRBV6-5
D: TRBD2

CDR3: ASSPWAGETGELF
V: TRBV7-3
D: TRBD2

CDR3: ASTGQLNTEAF
V: TRBV12-3/TRBV12-4
D: -

CDR3: ASSFRRLAADTQY
V: TRBV5-6
D: TRBD2